This T cell receptor beta chain was profiled in a study of blood T cells in healthy people across ages. About this clonotype: Its cognate antigen is unknown.

The study, taken as a whole, reports: It was held that the diversity estimates obtained from one million T cells were underestimates. Age showed a roughly linear inverse relationship with TCR beta diversity per million T cells.

Primed by a sample-barcoded 5' primer and a J-beta primer mix, a second PCR proceeded for about 7 to 11 cycles. TCRdb fed the 5' RACE reads into MiXCR, producing one record per CDR3 protein. Of 1.5 million to 2 million distinct CDR3 sequences listed, about 50% are singletons. Collection of roughly 9.6 milliliters of peripheral blood was performed for each donor. Source material: blood. The sequence derives from a woman in her thirties or forties in good health.

CDR3 sequence (DNA): TGTGCCACCAGCATCCCCGACAGTAACACTGAAGCTTTCTTT. Translation: CATSIPDSNTEAFF. The rearrangement joins TRBV15 to TRBJ1-1, with a tentative D call TRBD1 (5 bases). CDR1 is LNHNV and CDR2 is YYDKDF in the germline V gene (reference sequence). V lost 4 bases and J 2 bases, leaving 11 bases between the germline ends. The CDR3 loop spans 14 amino acids.